This section outlines one T cell receptor beta chain sequence together with its context. What it recognizes is unknown. Sequenced by immunoSEQ multiplex PCR; TCRdb stores in-frame clones only, minus some. The table includes 150,000 to 200,000 clones, about 89% detected once. The CDR3 has 15 amino acids. The J segment lost 5 bases and the V segment lost 4 bases, leaving 4 bases of the junction unmatched. Germline values: CDR1 MRHNA, CDR2 SNTAGT. This sample is drawn from a study of cytomegalovirus exposure and HLA in healthy donors. Study-wide background: The same platform was used for the 120 validation repertoires and the approximately 670 first-cohort repertoires, a later analysis reported.

Study results and caveats: Among TCR beta chains, those listed as cytomegalovirus-associated numbered some 170. High sensitivity and specificity were reportedly achieved when the classifier diagnosed cytomegalovirus status.

This clonotype was sampled from a woman between 18 and 30 years old in good health and CMV-seropositive. This rearrangement joins TRBV6-4 to TRBJ2-2, with 10 bases aligning to TRBD1. Material: PBMCs. The CDR3 reads CASSATGGTTGELFF. CDR3 DNA sequence: TGTGCCAGCAGTGCGACAGGGGGCACTACCGGGGAGCTGTTTTTT.